A selection of T cell receptor beta chains follows, all from one sample in a study of blood T cell repertoires in COVID-19. Profiled with immunoSEQ multiplex PCR; TCRdb holds only in-frame clones, not every one. Of fewer than 250,000 clones listed, about 88% are singletons. The sequenced material came from peripheral blood. The receptors derive from a man between 40 and 49 years old with acute or convalescent COVID-19. Each CDR3 is given with its conserved first and last residue. The D gene is left open where the match is weak. Only part of the rows carry a size: once, few, many, or a class if the clone is expanded.

clone_size: -
d_call: TRBD2
v_call: TRBV28
j_call: TRBJ2-1
cdr3_nt: TGTGCCAGCAGTTCCCATTCCCTAGCGGGAGGCCGCTACAATGAGCAGTTCTTC
cdr3_aa: CASSSHSLAGGRYNEQFF

clone_size: -
d_call: TRBD1
v_call: TRBV6-1
j_call: TRBJ1-1
cdr3_nt: TGTGCCAGCAGTGAATGGGCCCGGGACAGGGGTGTGGGAGCTTTCTTT
cdr3_aa: CASSEWARDRGVGAFF

clone_size: -
d_call: -
v_call: TRBV13
j_call: TRBJ2-1
cdr3_nt: TGTGCCAGCAGTCGAGGCAATGAGCAGTTCTTC
cdr3_aa: CASSRGNEQFF

clone_size: once
d_call: TRBD1
v_call: TRBV7-9
j_call: TRBJ2-7
cdr3_nt: TGTGCCAGCAGCTTACTAAGGGGGACAGGCGGTACCTACGAGCAGTACTTC
cdr3_aa: CASSLLRGTGGTYEQYF

clone_size: many
d_call: -
v_call: TRBV1
j_call: TRBJ2-2
cdr3_nt: TGCACCAGCAGCCAAGATTGGCCTAGCGGGAGTCGGGAGCTGTTTTTT
cdr3_aa: CTSSQDWPSGSRELFF

clone_size: -
d_call: -
v_call: TRBV27
j_call: TRBJ2-2
cdr3_nt: TGTGCCAGCAGTTTAAGCCCGGTAACAGGGACTATCGGGGAGCTGTTTTTT
cdr3_aa: CASSLSPVTGTIGELFF

clone_size: -
d_call: TRBD1
v_call: TRBV19
j_call: TRBJ1-2
cdr3_nt: TGTGCCAGTAGTAGGGTTGACAGGGGCTATGGCTACACCTTC
cdr3_aa: CASSRVDRGYGYTF

clone_size: -
d_call: TRBD1
v_call: TRBV20-1
j_call: TRBJ2-2
cdr3_nt: TGCAGTGCTAGTGACGAAGGGGGCGCGAACACCGGGGAGCTGTTTTTT
cdr3_aa: CSASDEGGANTGELFF

clone_size: few
d_call: -
v_call: TRBV19
j_call: TRBJ2-3
cdr3_nt: TGTGCCAGTAGTATAGATCTAGCATTCCCAGATACGCAGTATTTT
cdr3_aa: CASSIDLAFPDTQYF

clone_size: -
d_call: -
v_call: TRBV27
j_call: TRBJ2-3
cdr3_nt: TGTGCCAGCAGTCTCGGAACAGGGGGGGTTGCAGATACGCAGTATTTT
cdr3_aa: CASSLGTGGVADTQYF

clone_size: -
d_call: -
v_call: TRBV5-1
j_call: TRBJ2-5
cdr3_nt: TGCGCCAGCAGCTTGCAGGGTTCCGAGACCCAGTACTTC
cdr3_aa: CASSLQGSETQYF

clone_size: -
d_call: -
v_call: TRBV19
j_call: TRBJ1-2
cdr3_nt: TGTGCCAGTAGTATGTTAAGGCAGGGAGTTCACCCGGACAGATTCTATGGCTACACCTTC
cdr3_aa: CASSMLRQGVHPDRFYGYTF

clone_size: -
d_call: -
v_call: TRBV28
j_call: TRBJ1-2
cdr3_nt: TGTGCCAGCTATTTTAGGACTTTAGGGGGATCGGATGGCTACACCTTC
cdr3_aa: CASYFRTLGGSDGYTF

clone_size: -
d_call: -
v_call: TRBV5-1
j_call: TRBJ1-1
cdr3_nt: TGCGCCAGCAGCTCGGGACACCAGAACACTGAAGCTTTCTTT
cdr3_aa: CASSSGHQNTEAFF

clone_size: -
d_call: TRBD2
v_call: TRBV6-6
j_call: TRBJ2-5
cdr3_nt: TGTGCCAGCAGCCCAACTAGCGACCAAGAGACCCAGTACTTC
cdr3_aa: CASSPTSDQETQYF

clone_size: -
d_call: -
v_call: TRBV27
j_call: TRBJ1-1
cdr3_nt: TGTGCCAGCAGTTTTATAACAGGGCAAACTGAAGCTTTCTTT
cdr3_aa: CASSFITGQTEAFF

clone_size: -
d_call: -
v_call: TRBV6-5
j_call: TRBJ2-3
cdr3_nt: TGTGCCAGCAGTTACTCGGGGCCAAGCACAGATACGCAGTATTTT
cdr3_aa: CASSYSGPSTDTQYF

clone_size: -
d_call: TRBD1
v_call: TRBV7-9
j_call: TRBJ1-5
cdr3_nt: TGTGCCAGCAGCTTAGACGGAACAGGGGTAGGCCCCCAGCATTTT
cdr3_aa: CASSLDGTGVGPQHF

clone_size: -
d_call: -
v_call: TRBV21-1
j_call: TRBJ1-2
cdr3_nt: TGTGCCAGCACCCGACAGGGTGGAAACTATGGCTACACCTTC
cdr3_aa: CASTRQGGNYGYTF

clone_size: -
d_call: -
v_call: TRBV7-8
j_call: TRBJ2-5
cdr3_nt: TGTGCCAGCAGCTTTCGACAGGCCCAAGAGACCCAGTACTTC
cdr3_aa: CASSFRQAQETQYF

clone_size: -
d_call: TRBD2
v_call: TRBV5-4
j_call: TRBJ2-1
cdr3_nt: TGTGCCAGCAGCTGGGGGGGACTAGCGGGAGTCAATGAGCAGTTCTTC
cdr3_aa: CASSWGGLAGVNEQFF

clone_size: -
d_call: -
v_call: TRBV6-5
j_call: TRBJ2-7
cdr3_nt: TGTGCCAGCAGTTGGGGAGGGGGAGGCGAGCAGTACTTC
cdr3_aa: CASSWGGGGEQYF

clone_size: -
d_call: -
v_call: TRBV5-3
j_call: TRBJ2-5
cdr3_nt: TGTGCCAGAAGCAACCCTACGACAGCCACGGGCGAGACCCAGTACTTC
cdr3_aa: CARSNPTTATGETQYF

clone_size: -
d_call: TRBD1
v_call: TRBV27
j_call: TRBJ1-4
cdr3_nt: TGTGCCAGCAGTTCGCGGACAGGTCCAACTAATGAAAAACTGTTTTTT
cdr3_aa: CASSSRTGPTNEKLFF